These 28 T cell receptor beta chains were all obtained from the same sample, sequenced in a study of blood T cell repertoires in COVID-19. Sequencing was performed with immunoSEQ multiplex PCR; in TCRdb, only in-frame clones are kept and a portion is missing. The top ten hold around 2.7% of the sample, which has about 170,000 clones, roughly 73% seen once. Sequenced: peripheral blood. These receptors all come from a man aged 65 to 79 with acute or convalescent COVID-19.

J is TRBJ2-7 and V is TRBV7-9; D is uncertain. V was trimmed by 5 bases and J by 3 bases, leaving 14 bases between them. The CDR3 sequence is 14 residues long. Germline CDR1 SEHNR, CDR2 FQNEAQ (reference sequence). The CDR3 sequence: CASSISADNYEQYF. CDR3 nucleotides: TGTGCCAGCAGCATCTCGGCAGACAACTACGAGCAGTACTTC.

CDR3 coding DNA: TGTGCCATCCCGAATACATATGGCTACACCTTC. Translated: CAIPNTYGYTF. This chain uses TRBV6-4 with TRBJ1-2; no reliable D call. Trimming shortened V by 10 bases and J by 5 bases, and 11 bases separated the two germline ends. Germline CDR1 and CDR2: MRHNA and SNTAGT. The CDR3 spans 11 residues.

This clone was counted a few times. V usage is TRBV19 and J usage is TRBJ2-3; 12 bases agree with TRBD1. In germline, CDR1 is LNHDA, CDR2 SQIVND (reference sequence). J lost 0 bases, V lost 9 bases, and 10 bases had no gene match. The CDR3 covers 17 residues. The CDR3 coding sequence is TGTGCCAGCTCCGGGACAGGGGGCGGTGAAAGCACAGATACGCAGTATTTT. This translates into CASSGTGGGESTDTQYF.

The gene calls are TRBV5-6 and TRBJ1-2; 9 nucleotides match TRBD1. The J segment lost 7 bases and the V segment lost 0 bases, leaving 7 bases of the junction unmatched. The CDR3 consists of 15 residues. Germline-derived CDR1 and CDR2 are SGHDT and YYEEEE. In DNA, the CDR3 is TGTGCCAGCAGCTTGGGCCCCGGACAGGGGTCTGGCTACACCTTC. This codes for CASSLGPGQGSGYTF.

The chain links TRBV7-3 to TRBJ2-6, with 9 bases lining up with TRBD1. The germline V gene encodes CDR1 SGHTA and CDR2 FQGTGA. This CDR3 has 19 amino acids. J was trimmed by 1 base and V by 5 bases; bases with no gene match: 12. The CDR3 bases are TGTGCCAGCAGCCCAAGAGGCGGACAGGGGATTTCTGGGGCCAACGTCCTGACTTTC. Residues: CASSPRGGQGISGANVLTF. Full variable domain (remainder filled in from reference TRBV7-3 and TRBJ2-6): GAGVSQTPSNKVTEKGKYVELRCDPISGHTALYWYRQSLGQGPEFLIYFQGTGAADDSGLPNDRFFAVRPEGSVSTLKIQRTERGDSAVYLCASSPRGGQGISGANVLTFGAGSRLTVL.

This clone was counted a single time. The CDR3 reads CASSKLAGGGDEQFF. The CDR3 DNA follows: TGTGCCAGCAGCAAACTAGCGGGGGGAGGGGATGAGCAGTTCTTC. The chain combines TRBV27 with TRBJ2-1; 12 bases agree with TRBD2. The CDR3 contains 15 residues. J lost 8 bases, V lost 6 bases, and 8 bases had no gene match. Germline V gene sequence: CDR1 MNHEY, CDR2 SMNVEV (reference sequence).

This clone is medium-sized. The chain uses TRBV5-1 and TRBJ1-1; D unclear. Germline V gene sequence: CDR1 SGHRS, CDR2 YFSETQ. This CDR3 is built from 14 residues. Trimming left V 0 bases short and J 5 bases short, with 11 bases between. The chain's CDR3 is CASSLAGVETEAFF. The CDR3 DNA reads TGCGCCAGCAGCTTGGCCGGGGTAGAGACTGAAGCTTTCTTT.

The chain employs TRBV11-3 and TRBJ2-2; 11 bases line up with TRBD1. Germline V gene data show CDR1 as SGHNT and CDR2 as YENEEA. Trimming took 5 bases from V and 2 from J; bases not matched to a gene: 16. The CDR3 spans 20 residues. CDR3 sequence reads: CASSADRTGGESANTGELFF. The CDR3 DNA sequence: TGTGCCAGCAGCGCGGACAGGACAGGGGGCGAGTCGGCAAACACCGGGGAGCTGTTTTTT.

This clone was observed a handful of times. V usage is TRBV19 and J usage is TRBJ1-4; TRBD1 matches at 8 bases. With V trimmed by 3 bases and J by 7 bases, 10 bases remained unmatched. Germline V gene lookup returns CDR1 LNHDA and CDR2 SQIVND (reference sequence). The CDR3 is made up of 16 amino acids. CDR3: CASSITTGARGEKLFF. The CDR3 region has the DNA TGTGCCAGTAGTATTACGACAGGGGCAAGAGGTGAAAAACTGTTTTTT.

The chain combines TRBV6-5 with TRBJ1-5; 11 bases agree with TRBD1. Germline loops: CDR1 MNHEY, CDR2 SVGAGI. The CDR3 spans 15 residues. The V segment lost 6 bases and the J segment 2 bases; nucleotides outside the gene matches: 3. The CDR3 loop is CASRGQGAGNQPQHF. The DNA of the CDR3 is TGTGCCAGCAGAGGACAGGGGGCAGGCAATCAGCCCCAGCATTTT.

This clone was detected only a few times. The chain has TRBV9 and TRBJ1-1; perhaps TRBD1 as D (6 bases). Germline V gene data show CDR1 as SGDLS and CDR2 as YYNGEE. The CDR3 length is 14 residues. V shed 3 bases and J shed 1 base, with 10 bases lying between them. The CDR3, as DNA: TGTGCCAGCAGCGGTTACAGGGAGAACACTGAAGCTTTCTTT. Its protein is CASSGYRENTEAFF.

The chain carries TRBV11-3 and TRBJ1-1; 9 bases are a match to TRBD1. From germline, CDR1 is SGHNT and CDR2 YENEEA. The CDR3 has 16 residues. Germline trimming cut 5 bases from V and 5 bases from J; bases unmatched to any gene: 12. The DNA of the CDR3 is TGTGCCAGCAGCCGTCCCATTGGACAGGGGTATACTGAAGCTTTCTTT. Translating it yields CASSRPIGQGYTEAFF.

This clone is a singleton in its sample. The V gene is TRBV11-3, the J gene TRBJ2-7, with 12 nucleotides matching TRBD1. Looked up from germline, CDR1 is SGHNT and CDR2 is YENEEA. Trimming removed 5 bases from V and 5 bases from J; junction bases left unmatched: 7. This CDR3 spans 15 amino acids. In DNA form, the CDR3 reads TGTGCCAGCAGCCCCTCGGGACAGGGGGCTAACGAGCAGTACTTC. Its translation is CASSPSGQGANEQYF. The variable domain in full, with the rest retrieved from reference TRBV11-3 and TRBJ2-7, is EAGVVQSPRYKIIEKKQPVAFWCNPISGHNTLYWYLQNLGQGPELLIRYENEEAVDDSQLPKDRFSAERLKGVDSTLKIQPAELGDSAVYLCASSPSGQGANEQYFGPGTRLTVT.

This chain links TRBV6-1 with TRBJ2-7; 12 bases are a match to TRBD2. Germline V lookup: CDR1 MNHNS, CDR2 SASEGT. With V trimmed by 5 bases and J by 7 bases, 9 bases remained unmatched. This CDR3 contains 15 residues. The CDR3 loop reads CASSLGLAGSGEQYF. CDR3 sequence (DNA): TGTGCCAGCAGTCTAGGACTAGCGGGGTCCGGGGAGCAGTACTTC.

The rearrangement uses TRBV3-1 (or the pseudogene TRBV3-2) and TRBJ1-2, with 7 positions matching TRBD1. The V gene end was trimmed by 8 bases and the J gene end by 5 bases; junction bases not matched to a gene: 8. CDR1 and CDR2 from the germline V gene are LGHDT and YNNKEL (reference sequence). CDR3 size: 13 residues. CDR3 amino acids: CASATGFGYGYTF. CDR3 in DNA: TGTGCCAGCGCGACAGGGTTCGGTTATGGCTACACCTTC.

V and J are TRBV24-1 and TRBJ2-2; tentatively, D is TRBD2 (7 bases). Germline lookup yields CDR1 KGHDR and CDR2 SFDVKD. The CDR3 consists of 15 residues. With 4 bases removed from V and 7 bases from J, the gap between germline ends came to 15 bases. The CDR3 DNA reads TGTGCCACCAGTGAAAACGGGGGGCGAAGCGGGGAGCTGTTTTTT. Its protein product is CATSENGGRSGELFF.

This clone occurred a few times. The chain has TRBV3-1 (or the pseudogene TRBV3-2) and TRBJ2-7, with 7 bases fitting TRBD2. The CDR3 runs 14 residues. J gave up 7 bases and V 7 bases, and 13 bases lay outside the gene matches. CDR1 is LGHDT, CDR2 YNNKEL, per germline (reference sequence). The DNA of the CDR3 is TGTGCCAGCACCCCCCGGGGGGACCCCCGTGAGCAGTACTTC. Translating gives CASTPRGDPREQYF.

This rearrangement joins TRBV10-3 to TRBJ2-7, with 7 bases that match TRBD1. CDR3 length: 12 amino acids. Per the germline V gene, CDR1 is ENHRY and CDR2 is SYGVKD. J lost 6 bases, V lost 3 bases, and 2 bases had no gene match. The chain's CDR3 is CAISDRDSEQYF. The CDR3 coding sequence is TGTGCCATCAGTGACAGGGACAGCGAGCAGTACTTC.

This clone came up once. CDR3 amino acids: CASSLSQVSYEQYF. Written as DNA, the CDR3 is TGTGCCAGCAGCCTTTCCCAGGTCTCCTACGAGCAGTACTTC. The chain combines TRBV11-2 with TRBJ2-7; D call uncertain. The CDR3 totals 14 residues. The germline V gene has CDR1 SGHAT and CDR2 FQNNGV. Trimming removed 5 bases at V and 0 bases at J, with 11 bases between.

This rearrangement joins TRBV5-8 to TRBJ1-1; D might be TRBD1 (5 bases). Trimming pared 4 bases from V and 4 bases from J, leaving 23 bases between. Germline V gives CDR1 SGHTS, CDR2 YDEGEE. The CDR3 totals 17 residues. CDR3: CASSTPGGRVGFTEAFF. CDR3 sequence (DNA): TGTGCCAGCAGCACCCCTGGCGGCAGGGTGGGTTTCACTGAAGCTTTCTTT. Drawing the rest from reference TRBV5-8 and TRBJ1-1, the complete variable domain is EAGVTQSPTHLIKTRGQQATLRCSPISGHTSVYWYQQALGLGLQFLLWYDEGEERNRGNFPPRFSGRQFPNYSSELNVNALELEDSALYLCASSTPGGRVGFTEAFFGQGTRLTVV.

This chain links TRBV2 with TRBJ1-5; D unclear. CDR3 length: 14 residues. Trimming left V 5 bases short and J 3 bases short, with 11 bases between. The germline CDR1 and CDR2 sequences are SNHLY and FYNNEI. The CDR3 DNA follows: TGTGCCAGCAGTATAGACGGGTACAATCAGCCCCAGCATTTT. Protein: CASSIDGYNQPQHF.

The chain carries TRBV2 and TRBJ1-2; D not resolved. CDR1 is SNHLY and CDR2 is FYNNEI in the germline V gene. The CDR3 has 14 amino acids. Deletions cut 2 bases from V and 1 base from J, with 8 bases between. This chain's CDR3 is CASSESGVNYGYTF. Written as DNA, the CDR3 is TGTGCCAGCAGTGAATCGGGAGTTAACTATGGCTACACCTTC.

This chain joins TRBV5-1 and TRBJ2-2; 8 bases match TRBD2. V lost 4 bases and J lost 2; bases outside the gene matches: 7. Germline V CDR1 and CDR2: SGHRS, YFSETQ. This CDR3 is 16 amino acids long. The CDR3 reads CASSIPGLGNTGELFF. Here the CDR3 DNA reads TGCGCCAGCAGCATTCCGGGACTAGGAAACACCGGGGAGCTGTTTTTT.

The chain joins TRBV29-1 to TRBJ1-6, with 7 bases aligning to TRBD1. The CDR3 consists of 13 residues. V shed 7 bases, J shed 7 bases, and the junction held 7 bases outside the gene matches. Per germline, CDR1 SQVTM and CDR2 ANQGSEA. The CDR3 region is CSATDRENSPLHF. The CDR3 DNA reads as TGCAGCGCAACCGACAGGGAGAATTCACCCCTCCACTTT.

The chain has TRBV7-9 and TRBJ2-2; D is perhaps TRBD2 (6 bases). Germline CDR1 and CDR2: SEHNR and FQNEAQ (reference sequence). This CDR3 is built from 17 residues. Trimming pared 5 bases from V and 5 bases from J, leaving 21 bases between. The CDR3, as DNA: TGTGCCAGCAGCCTACCGGCCGGGAGTGGTGGGACCGGGGAGCTGTTTTTT. Protein sequence: CASSLPAGSGGTGELFF.

The V gene is TRBV5-1, the J gene TRBJ1-2, with TRBD1 as a possible D gene (6 bases). This CDR3 region has 13 residues. In germline, CDR1 is SGHRS, CDR2 YFSETQ. The V gene lost 4 bases and the J gene lost 2 bases, with 9 bases spanning the gap. CDR3 residues: CASSTGQNYGYTF. In DNA form, the CDR3 reads TGCGCCAGCAGCACCGGACAGAACTATGGCTACACCTTC.

This rearrangement joins TRBV5-4 to TRBJ1-1; 9 nucleotides line up with TRBD1. Germline values: CDR1 SGHNT, CDR2 YYREEE (reference sequence). This CDR3 region has 15 residues. V trimming: 4 bases; J trimming: 1 base; junction bases outside the gene matches: 5. CDR3 coding DNA: TGTGCCAGCAGCACAGGGGGCGTGGGGAACACTGAAGCTTTCTTT. Protein: CASSTGGVGNTEAFF.

This CDR3 reads CASSPGLAGAEGQYF. The CDR3 DNA sequence: TGTGCCAGCTCACCAGGGCTAGCGGGGGCCGAGGGGCAGTACTTC. The genes are TRBV18 and TRBJ2-7; 10 bases are a match to TRBD2. J gave up 9 bases and V 2 bases, and 10 bases lay outside the gene matches. Germline loops: CDR1 KGHSH, CDR2 LQKENI. CDR3 length equals 15 residues.